This T cell receptor beta chain came from a study of blood T cell repertoires in COVID-19. Looking at the study overall: Sources were T cells, B-cell-depleted T cells, or PBMCs; the material itself was cDNA or gDNA.

Per the study methods: Quantification of nucleated cells was approximated via reference gene primer amplification. TCRdb's table, derived via immunoSEQ multiplex PCR, lists solely in-frame clones and lacks some. V, J and clone size derive from that table, while D and trimming were established from the DNA sequence. In the table there are more than 90,000 clones, approximately 81% of which are singletons. CDR1 and CDR2 (germline): SGHVS, FQNEAQ. Trimming removed 3 bases at V and 5 bases at J, with 16 bases between. The CDR3 runs 15 residues. This clone was recorded at least ten times. The chain is built from TRBV7-8 and TRBJ1-1; possibly TRBD1 for D (5 bases). The origin of this receptor is a man aged 55 to 70 with acute or convalescent COVID-19. The specimen sequenced was peripheral blood. The CDR3 here is CASSFPGGGRTEAFF. CDR3 DNA: TGTGCCAGCAGCTTTCCCGGGGGGGGTAGGACTGAAGCTTTCTTT.